This is a list of T cell receptor beta chains from one sample in a study of CD8 T cells in ankylosing spondylitis. Using its own MiXCR run on the 5' RACE reads, TCRdb lists one record per CDR3 protein. The sample has some 290,000 distinct CDR3 sequences, 20% seen once. What was sequenced was blood, either unsorted or a sorted T cell fraction (not recorded which). The receptor set was obtained from a male donor with ankylosing spondylitis or in good health (not recorded which). CDR3s leave out the opening cysteine and the closing phenylalanine or tryptophan.

CDR3aa	v_gene
ASSPGWNEQF	TRBV11-2
ASSPRGPGELF	TRBV7-3
ASSLAGSPDTQY	TRBV5-1
ASSLGSPHRGLNTEAF	TRBV5-1
ATSDPAQPQH	TRBV24-1
ASSPFGQGFSGANVLT	TRBV4-2
ASRGKVIHGYT	TRBV30
ASSSPGGDYNEQF	TRBV5-4
ASRPLGADTQY	TRBV27
ASSLEISGNYNEQF	TRBV5-1
ASGIGQVGIAYNEQF	TRBV5-1
ASSKIHNEQF	TRBV19
ASSFGLAGGTTDTQY	TRBV5-1
ASSPPTGSPRDGNTIY	TRBV18
ASSLALQGEQF	TRBV7-8
ASSQGGVHQH	TRBV3-1
VSSLSGGGAYNEQF	TRBV25-1
ASSFGQQPQH	TRBV12-3/TRBV12-4
ASSYLDRSSGT	TRBV6-6
ASSEYKGRDNEQF	TRBV25-1
ASSQENLNTEAF	TRBV3-1
SVSKGRVNEQF	TRBV29-1
SVSRGNQETQY	TRBV29-1
AIGTGEYNQPQH	TRBV10-3
SASGQNTEAF	TRBV20-1
ASSLSPPAGDTDTQY	TRBV7-6
ASSFMQGAETQY	TRBV12-3/TRBV12-4
SALAVQETQY	TRBV20-1
AWSVGRGPGANVLT	TRBV30
SAGVLVGGGLPQY	TRBV20-1
ASSSGLAGDTQY	TRBV7-3
SADSDVYQPQH	TRBV20-1
ATKSPAGVAGDTQY	TRBV24-1
ASSPEAVGTEAF	TRBV5-1
SATPYSSYNEQF	TRBV20-1
ASTAGLELEQF	TRBV28
ASIRGLWGSRKSNTGELF	TRBV28
SSSHPRDRGKGYT	TRBV20-1
ASSPGTSPSYNEQF	TRBV5-6
ASTVPLLAGNTETQY	TRBV28